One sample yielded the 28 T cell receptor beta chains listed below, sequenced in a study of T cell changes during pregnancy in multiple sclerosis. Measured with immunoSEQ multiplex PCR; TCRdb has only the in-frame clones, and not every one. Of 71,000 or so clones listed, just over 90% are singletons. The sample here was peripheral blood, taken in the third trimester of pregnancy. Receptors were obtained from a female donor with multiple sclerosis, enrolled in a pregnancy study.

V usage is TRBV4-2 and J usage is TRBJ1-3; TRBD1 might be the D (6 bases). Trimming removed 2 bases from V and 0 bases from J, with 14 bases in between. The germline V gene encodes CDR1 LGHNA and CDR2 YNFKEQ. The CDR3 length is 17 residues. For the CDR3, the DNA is TGTGCCAGCAGCCAACCGACAGGCGGCCGCTCTGGAAACACCATATATTTT. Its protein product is CASSQPTGGRSGNTIYF.

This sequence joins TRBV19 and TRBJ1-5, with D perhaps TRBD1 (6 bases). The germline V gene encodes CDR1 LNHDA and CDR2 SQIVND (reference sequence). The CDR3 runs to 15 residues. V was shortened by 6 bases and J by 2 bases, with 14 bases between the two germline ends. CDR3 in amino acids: CASRTGFGGNQPQHF. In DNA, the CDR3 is TGTGCCAGTAGAACAGGGTTTGGAGGCAATCAGCCCCAGCATTTT.

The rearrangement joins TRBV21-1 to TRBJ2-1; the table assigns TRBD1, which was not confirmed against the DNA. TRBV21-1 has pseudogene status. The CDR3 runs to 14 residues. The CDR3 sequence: CASTRTVEYNEQFF. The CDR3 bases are TGTGCCAGCACCCGGACAGTCGAGTACAATGAGCAGTTCTTC.

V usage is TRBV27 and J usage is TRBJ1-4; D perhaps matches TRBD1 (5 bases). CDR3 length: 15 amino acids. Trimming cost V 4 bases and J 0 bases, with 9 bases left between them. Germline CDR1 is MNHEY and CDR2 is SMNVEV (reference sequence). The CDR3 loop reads CASSSDTSTNEKLFF. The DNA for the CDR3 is TGTGCCAGCAGTTCGGACACCTCAACTAATGAAAAACTGTTTTTT. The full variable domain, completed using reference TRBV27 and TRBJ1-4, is EAQVTQNPRYLITVTGKKLTVTCSQNMNHEYMSWYRQDPGLGLRQIYYSMNVEVTDKGDVPEGYKVSRKEKRNFPLILESPSPNQTSLYFCASSSDTSTNEKLFFGSGTQLSVL.

CDR3 protein: CASSTLGDNEQFF. As DNA, the CDR3 is TGTGCCAGCAGCACTCTAGGGGACAATGAGCAGTTCTTC. The chain couples TRBV6-5 to TRBJ2-1; D may be TRBD1 (5 bases). CDR1 MNHEY and CDR2 SVGAGI come from the germline V gene. V lost 6 bases, J lost 5 bases, and 11 bases lay in between. The CDR3 is 13 amino acids.

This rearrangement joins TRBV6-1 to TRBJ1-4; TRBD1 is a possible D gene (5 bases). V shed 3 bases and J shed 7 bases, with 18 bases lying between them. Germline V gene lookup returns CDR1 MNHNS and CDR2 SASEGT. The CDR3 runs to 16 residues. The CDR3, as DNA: TGTGCCAGCAGTGACTGGGGCGCCGGGTCGGGTGAAAAACTGTTTTTT. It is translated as CASSDWGAGSGEKLFF.

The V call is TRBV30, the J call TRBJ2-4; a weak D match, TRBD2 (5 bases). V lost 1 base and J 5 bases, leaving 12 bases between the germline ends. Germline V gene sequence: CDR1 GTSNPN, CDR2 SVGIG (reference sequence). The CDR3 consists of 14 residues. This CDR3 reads CAWSGGAKENIQYF. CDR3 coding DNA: TGTGCCTGGAGTGGGGGAGCGAAGGAAAACATTCAGTACTTC. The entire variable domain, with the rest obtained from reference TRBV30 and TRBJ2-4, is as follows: SQTIHQWPATLVQPVGSPLSLECTVEGTSNPNLYWYRQAAGRGLQLLFYSVGIGQISSEVPQNLSASRPQDRQFILSSKKLLLSDSGFYLCAWSGGAKENIQYFGAGTRLSVL.

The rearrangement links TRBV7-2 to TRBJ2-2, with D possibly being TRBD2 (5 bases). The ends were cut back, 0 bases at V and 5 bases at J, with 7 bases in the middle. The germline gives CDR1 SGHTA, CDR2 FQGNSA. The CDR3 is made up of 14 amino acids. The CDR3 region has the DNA TGTGCCAGCAGCTTAGCGGGAGATACCGGGGAGCTGTTTTTT. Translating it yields CASSLAGDTGELFF.

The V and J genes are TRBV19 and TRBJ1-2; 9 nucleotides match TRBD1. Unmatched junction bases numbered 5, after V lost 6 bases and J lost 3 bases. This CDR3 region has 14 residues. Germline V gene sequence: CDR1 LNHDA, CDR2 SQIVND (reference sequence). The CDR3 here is CASRGQGEDYGYTF. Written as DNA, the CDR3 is TGTGCCAGTAGGGGACAGGGCGAGGACTATGGCTACACCTTC.

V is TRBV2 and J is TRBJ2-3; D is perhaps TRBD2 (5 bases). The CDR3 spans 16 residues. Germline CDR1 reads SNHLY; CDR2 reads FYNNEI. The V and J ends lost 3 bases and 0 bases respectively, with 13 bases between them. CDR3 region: CASSEIPEESTDTQYF. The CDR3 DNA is TGTGCCAGCAGTGAGATCCCGGAGGAGAGCACAGATACGCAGTATTTT.

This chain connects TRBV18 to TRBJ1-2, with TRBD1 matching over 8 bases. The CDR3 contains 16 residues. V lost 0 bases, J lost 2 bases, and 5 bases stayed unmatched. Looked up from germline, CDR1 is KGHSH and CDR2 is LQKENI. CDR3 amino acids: CASSPPGQGPNYGYTF. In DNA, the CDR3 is TGTGCCAGCTCACCACCCGGACAGGGACCCAACTATGGCTACACCTTC.

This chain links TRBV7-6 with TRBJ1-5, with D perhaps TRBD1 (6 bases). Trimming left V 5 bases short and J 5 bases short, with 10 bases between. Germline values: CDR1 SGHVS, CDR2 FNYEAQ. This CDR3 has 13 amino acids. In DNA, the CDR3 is TGTGCCAGCAGCCTGGGACATTATCAGCCCCAGCATTTT. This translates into CASSLGHYQPQHF.

DNA for the CDR3: TGCGCCAGCAGCCTCGGACAGTTTGGTCAGCCCCAGCATTTT. It translates to CASSLGQFGQPQHF. The chain combines TRBV5-1 with TRBJ1-5; TRBD1 is a possible D gene (6 bases). V lost 4 bases to trimming and J lost 6 bases, with 14 bases between them. Germline V CDR1 and CDR2: SGHRS, YFSETQ. CDR3 length: 14 residues.

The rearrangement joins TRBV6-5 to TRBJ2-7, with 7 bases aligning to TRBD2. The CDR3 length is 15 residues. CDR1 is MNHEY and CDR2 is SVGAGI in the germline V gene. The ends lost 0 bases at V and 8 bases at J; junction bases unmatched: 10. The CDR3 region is CASSYSKVGGLKQYF. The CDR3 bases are TGTGCCAGCAGTTACTCGAAAGTGGGAGGGCTCAAGCAGTACTTC.

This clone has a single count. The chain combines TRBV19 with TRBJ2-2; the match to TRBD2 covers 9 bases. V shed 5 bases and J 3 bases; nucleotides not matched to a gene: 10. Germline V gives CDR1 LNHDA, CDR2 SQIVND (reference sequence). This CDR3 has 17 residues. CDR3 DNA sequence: TGTGCCAGTAGTCCTTTTTTAGCGGGAGAGGACACCGGGGAGCTGTTTTTT. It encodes CASSPFLAGEDTGELFF.

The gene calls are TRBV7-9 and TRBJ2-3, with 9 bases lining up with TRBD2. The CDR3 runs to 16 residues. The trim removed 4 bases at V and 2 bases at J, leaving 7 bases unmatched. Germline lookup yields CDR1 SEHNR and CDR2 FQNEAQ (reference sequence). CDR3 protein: CASSSGTSSNTDTQYF. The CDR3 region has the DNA TGTGCCAGCAGCTCCGGGACTAGCTCTAACACAGATACGCAGTATTTT.

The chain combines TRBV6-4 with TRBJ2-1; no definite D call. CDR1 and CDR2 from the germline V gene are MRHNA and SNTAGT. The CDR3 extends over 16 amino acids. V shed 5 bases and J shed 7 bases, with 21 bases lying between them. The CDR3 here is CASSRGRWVARNEQFF. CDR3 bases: TGTGCCAGCAGTAGAGGTAGATGGGTAGCAAGGAATGAGCAGTTCTTC.

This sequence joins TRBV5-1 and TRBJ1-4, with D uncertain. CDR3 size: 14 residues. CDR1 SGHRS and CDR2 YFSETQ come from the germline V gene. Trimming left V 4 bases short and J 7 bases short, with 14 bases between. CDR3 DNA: TGCGCCAGCAGCGGTGACTACGAAAGTGAAAAACTGTTTTTT. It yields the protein CASSGDYESEKLFF.

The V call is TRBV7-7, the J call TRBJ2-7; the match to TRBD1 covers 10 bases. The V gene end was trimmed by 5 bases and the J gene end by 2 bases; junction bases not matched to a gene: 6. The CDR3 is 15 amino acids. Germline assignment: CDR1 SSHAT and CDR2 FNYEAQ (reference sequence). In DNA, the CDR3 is TGTGCCAGCAGCCCCCGACAGGGGGCAACCTACGAGCAGTACTTC. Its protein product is CASSPRQGATYEQYF.

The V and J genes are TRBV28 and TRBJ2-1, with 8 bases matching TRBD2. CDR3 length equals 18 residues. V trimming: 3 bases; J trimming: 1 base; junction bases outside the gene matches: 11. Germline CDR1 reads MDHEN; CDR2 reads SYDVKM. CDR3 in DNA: TGTGCCAGCAGTTTTATGTTGGGGCGGGGGGCATCCTACAATGAGCAGTTCTTC. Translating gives CASSFMLGRGASYNEQFF.

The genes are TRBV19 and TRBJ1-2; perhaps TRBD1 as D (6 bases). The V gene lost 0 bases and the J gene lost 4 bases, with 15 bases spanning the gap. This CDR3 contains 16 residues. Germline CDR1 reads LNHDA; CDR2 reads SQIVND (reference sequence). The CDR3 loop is CASSIDQRGLVYGYTF. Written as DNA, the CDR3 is TGTGCCAGTAGTATAGATCAGCGGGGGCTTGTCTATGGCTACACCTTC.

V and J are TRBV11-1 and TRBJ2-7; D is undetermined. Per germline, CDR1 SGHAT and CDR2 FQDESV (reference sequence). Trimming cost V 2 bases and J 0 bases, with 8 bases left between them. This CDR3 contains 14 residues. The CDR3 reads CASSLYSSSYEQYF. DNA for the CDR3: TGTGCCAGCAGCTTATACTCATCCTCCTACGAGCAGTACTTC. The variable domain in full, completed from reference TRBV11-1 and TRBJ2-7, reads EAEVAQSPRYKITEKSQAVAFWCDPISGHATLYWYRQILGQGPELLVQFQDESVVDDSQLPKDRFSAERLKGVDSTLKIQPAELGDSAMYLCASSLYSSSYEQYFGPGTRLTVT.

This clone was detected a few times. The CDR3 DNA reads as TGTGCCAGCTCACAGACCTGGAGCGGAGCCACAGATACGCAGTATTTT. It is translated as CASSQTWSGATDTQYF. This chain connects TRBV18 to TRBJ2-3; possibly TRBD2 for D (5 bases). The V gene's germline CDR1 is KGHSH and CDR2 LQKENI. Trimming shortened V by 4 bases and J by 2 bases, and 16 bases separated the two germline ends. The CDR3 covers 16 residues.

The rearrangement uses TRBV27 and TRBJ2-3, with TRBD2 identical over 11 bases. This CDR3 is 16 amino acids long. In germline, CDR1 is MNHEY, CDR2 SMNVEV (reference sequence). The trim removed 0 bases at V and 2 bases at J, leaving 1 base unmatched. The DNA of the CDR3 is TGTGCCAGCAGTTTATCGGGACTAGCGGCCACAGATACGCAGTATTTT. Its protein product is CASSLSGLAATDTQYF.

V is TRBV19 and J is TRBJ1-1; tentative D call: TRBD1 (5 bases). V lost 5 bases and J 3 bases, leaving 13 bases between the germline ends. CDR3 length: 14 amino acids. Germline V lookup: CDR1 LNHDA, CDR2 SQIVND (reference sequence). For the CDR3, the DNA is TGTGCCAGTAGTTTCAACAGGTGGGACACTGAAGCTTTCTTT. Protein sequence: CASSFNRWDTEAFF.

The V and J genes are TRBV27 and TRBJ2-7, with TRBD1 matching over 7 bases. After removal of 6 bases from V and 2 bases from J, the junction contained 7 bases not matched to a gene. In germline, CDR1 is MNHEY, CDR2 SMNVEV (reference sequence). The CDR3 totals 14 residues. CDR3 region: CASSPGQVTYEQYF. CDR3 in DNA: TGTGCCAGCAGCCCTGGACAGGTAACCTACGAGCAGTACTTC.

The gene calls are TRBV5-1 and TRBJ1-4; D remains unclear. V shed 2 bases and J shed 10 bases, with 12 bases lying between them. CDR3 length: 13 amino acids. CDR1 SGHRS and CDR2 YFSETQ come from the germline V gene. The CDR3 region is CASSLDSPGKLFF. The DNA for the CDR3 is TGCGCCAGCAGCTTAGACTCTCCGGGAAAACTGTTTTTT.

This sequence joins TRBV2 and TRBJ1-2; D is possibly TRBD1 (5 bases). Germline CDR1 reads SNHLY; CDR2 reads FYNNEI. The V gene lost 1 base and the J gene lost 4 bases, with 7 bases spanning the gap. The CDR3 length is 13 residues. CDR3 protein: CASSEGQTYGYTF. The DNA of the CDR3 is TGTGCCAGCAGTGAAGGACAGACCTATGGCTACACCTTC.